A single sample gave rise to the 9 T cell receptor beta chains below, sequenced in a study of T cell responses to AZD1222 COVID-19 vaccine. The method was immunoSEQ multiplex PCR; TCRdb's version includes in-frame clones alone and lacks a portion of them. The sample records 90,000 to 130,000 clones, approximately 86% being singletons. Sequences were derived from peripheral blood, sampled on day 0 of AZD1222 vaccination. These receptors all come from an adult in good health.

This rearrangement joins TRBV6-5 to TRBJ1-1; TRBD1 matches at 7 bases. The CDR3 spans 15 residues. Germline V gives CDR1 MNHEY, CDR2 SVGAGI. Unmatched junction bases numbered 7, after V lost 5 bases and J lost 1 base. CDR3 region: CASSRMTGPNTEAFF. As DNA, the CDR3 is TGTGCCAGCAGTAGAATGACAGGGCCGAACACTGAAGCTTTCTTT.

The V and J genes are TRBV14 and TRBJ1-2; D may be TRBD1 (6 bases). The CDR3 loop spans 14 amino acids. V was clipped by 0 bases and J by 8 bases, with 13 bases between them. Germline V lookup: CDR1 SGHDN, CDR2 FVKESK. CDR3 sequence: CASSQEAWGQGYTF. CDR3 nucleotide sequence: TGTGCCAGCAGCCAAGAGGCCTGGGGGCAGGGCTACACCTTC.

The chain couples TRBV28 to TRBJ2-5; D call uncertain. Germline loops: CDR1 MDHEN, CDR2 SYDVKM. Trimming pared 2 bases from V and 5 bases from J, leaving 15 bases between. This CDR3 has 15 residues. DNA for the CDR3: TGTGCCAGCAGTTTACCCGATTCACCCTTCGAGACCCAGTACTTC. Translated, it gives CASSLPDSPFETQYF.

This chain's CDR3 is CASSWGGETEAFF. The CDR3 nucleotides are TGCGCCAGCAGCTGGGGGGGAGAGACTGAAGCTTTCTTT. The rearrangement links TRBV5-1 to TRBJ1-1; D may be TRBD1 (5 bases). The CDR3 consists of 13 residues. V was pared by 3 bases and J by 5 bases, with 11 bases between. Germline V gene lookup returns CDR1 SGHRS and CDR2 YFSETQ.

This clone was seen once. The J gene is TRBJ2-3, the V gene TRBV29-1; either TRBD1 or TRBD2 may fit D (5 bases each). This CDR3 region has 12 residues. V shed 7 bases and J shed 6 bases, with 14 bases lying between them. Germline CDR1 SQVTM, CDR2 ANQGSEA. The CDR3 protein is CSALRGADTQYF. CDR3 nucleotides: TGCAGCGCCCTCCGAGGGGCGGATACGCAGTATTTT.

J is TRBJ1-2 and V is TRBV6-4, with unresolved D. CDR3 length: 15 residues. CDR1 is MRHNA and CDR2 is SNTAGT in the germline V gene. Trimming left V 6 bases short and J 0 bases short, with 14 bases between. The CDR3 region has the DNA TGTGCCAGCAGCCTAGAATCCAAGGCTAACTATGGCTACACCTTC. It encodes CASSLESKANYGYTF.

This clone showed up just a few times. The chain links TRBV19 to TRBJ2-6; 7 bases agree with TRBD1. This CDR3 region has 17 residues. CDR1 and CDR2 (germline): LNHDA, SQIVND (reference sequence). With V trimmed by 8 bases and J by 1 base, 11 bases remained unmatched. The CDR3 protein is CASRQGGSVSGANVLTF. CDR3 coding DNA: TGTGCCAGTCGACAGGGTGGATCCGTGTCTGGGGCCAACGTCCTGACTTTC.

J is TRBJ2-2 and V is TRBV18; no clear D gene. The CDR3 spans 14 residues. With 3 bases removed from V and 7 bases from J, the gap between germline ends came to 12 bases. Germline lookup yields CDR1 KGHSH and CDR2 LQKENI. CDR3 loop: CASSPPANHGELFF. CDR3 bases: TGTGCCAGCTCACCCCCCGCGAACCACGGGGAGCTGTTTTTT.

In nucleotides, the CDR3 is TGTGCCAGCACCACGACTAGCGGGGGAATCGATGAGCAGTTCTTC. It encodes CASTTTSGGIDEQFF. The chain joins TRBV6-5 to TRBJ2-1; 12 bases align to TRBD2. V lost 7 bases, J lost 8 bases, and 9 bases stayed unmatched. The V gene's germline CDR1 is MNHEY and CDR2 SVGAGI. The CDR3 is 15 residues long.